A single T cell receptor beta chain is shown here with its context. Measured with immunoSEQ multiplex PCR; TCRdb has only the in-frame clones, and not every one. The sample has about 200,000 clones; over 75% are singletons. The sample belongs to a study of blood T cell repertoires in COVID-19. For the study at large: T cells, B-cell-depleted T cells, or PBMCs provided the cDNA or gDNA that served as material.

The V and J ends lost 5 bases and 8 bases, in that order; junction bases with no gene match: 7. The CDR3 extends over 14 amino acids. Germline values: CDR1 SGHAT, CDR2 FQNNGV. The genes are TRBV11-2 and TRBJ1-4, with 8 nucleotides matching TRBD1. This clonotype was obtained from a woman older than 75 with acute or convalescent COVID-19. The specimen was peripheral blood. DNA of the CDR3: TGTGCCAGCAGCCTCAGGGGGCGCGAGGAAAAACTGTTTTTT. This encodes CASSLRGREEKLFF.